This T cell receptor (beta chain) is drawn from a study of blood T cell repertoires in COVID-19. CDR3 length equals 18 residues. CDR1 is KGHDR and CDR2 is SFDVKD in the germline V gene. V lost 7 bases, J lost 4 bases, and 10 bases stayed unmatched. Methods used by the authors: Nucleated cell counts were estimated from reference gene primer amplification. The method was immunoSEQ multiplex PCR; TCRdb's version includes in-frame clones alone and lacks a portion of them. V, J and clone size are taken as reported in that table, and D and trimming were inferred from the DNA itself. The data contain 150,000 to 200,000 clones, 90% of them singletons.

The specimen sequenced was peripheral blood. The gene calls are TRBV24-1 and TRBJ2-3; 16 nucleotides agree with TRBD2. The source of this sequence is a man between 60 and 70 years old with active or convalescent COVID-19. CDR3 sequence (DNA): TGTGCCACCAGCCCCGGGACTAGCGGGGGGGCGGTAGCAGATACGCAGTATTTT. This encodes CATSPGTSGGAVADTQYF.